This T cell receptor beta chain was sequenced during a study of breast tumors, draining lymph nodes, adjacent tissues. The CDR3 spans 16 residues. The germline gives CDR1 SGHRS, CDR2 YFSETQ. J lost 7 bases, V lost 4 bases, and 14 bases had no gene match. TCRdb analysed the multiplex PCR reads with MiXCR anew, one entry per CDR3 protein. This sample carries 150,000 to 200,000 distinct CDR3 sequences, 33% of them seen once, and the ten largest clones take approximately 3.9%. Samples came from axillary lymph nodes draining the breast cancer. This clonotype was observed many times. This TCR came from a female donor with breast cancer. Some clones in this sample may be carry-over from other donors' samples. This chain joins TRBV5-1 and TRBJ2-1; 7 positions agree with TRBD2. The sample was axillary lymph node tissue. The CDR3 spells CASSPGGGNLRNEQFF. The CDR3 bases are TGCGCCAGCAGCCCTGGGGGGGGGAACCTTCGGAATGAGCAGTTCTTC. Combining the CDR3 with reference TRBV5-1 and TRBJ2-1 gives the whole variable domain KAGVTQTPRYLIKTRGQQVTLSCSPISGHRSVSWYQQTPGQGLQFLFEYFSETQRNKGNFPGRFSGRQFSNSRSEMNVSTLELGDSALYLCASSPGGGNLRNEQFFGPGTRLTVL.